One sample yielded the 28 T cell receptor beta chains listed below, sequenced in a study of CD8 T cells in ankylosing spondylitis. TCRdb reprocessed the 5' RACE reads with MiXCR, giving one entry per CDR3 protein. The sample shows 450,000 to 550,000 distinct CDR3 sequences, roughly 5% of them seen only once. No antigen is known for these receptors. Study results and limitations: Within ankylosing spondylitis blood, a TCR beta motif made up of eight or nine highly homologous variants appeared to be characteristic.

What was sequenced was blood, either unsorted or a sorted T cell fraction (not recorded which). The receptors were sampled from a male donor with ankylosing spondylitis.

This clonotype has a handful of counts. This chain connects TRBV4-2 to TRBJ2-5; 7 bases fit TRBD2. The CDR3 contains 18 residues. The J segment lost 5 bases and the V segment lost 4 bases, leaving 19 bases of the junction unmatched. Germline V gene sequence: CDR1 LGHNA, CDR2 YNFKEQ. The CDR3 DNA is TGTGCCAGCAGCCGTGGGGCTAGCGGTCACGGAGGATGGGAGACCCAGTACTTC. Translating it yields CASSRGASGHGGWETQYF.

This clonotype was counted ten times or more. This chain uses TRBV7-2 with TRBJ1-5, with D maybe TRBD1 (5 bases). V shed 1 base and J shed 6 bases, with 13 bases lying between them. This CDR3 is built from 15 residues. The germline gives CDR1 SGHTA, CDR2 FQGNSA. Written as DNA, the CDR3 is TGTGCCAGCAGCTTAGGTGTCAGGGAAGGTCAGCCCCAGCATTTT. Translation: CASSLGVREGQPQHF.

CDR3 nucleotides: TGTGCCAGTTCGTCAGCACACTCCTACAATGAGCAGTTCTTC. This encodes CASSSAHSYNEQFF. V usage is TRBV7-2 and J usage is TRBJ2-1; D is unclear. This CDR3 is 14 amino acids long. Trimming removed 9 bases from V and 0 bases from J, with 12 bases in between. Germline V gives CDR1 SGHTA, CDR2 FQGNSA.

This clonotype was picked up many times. CDR3: CSARDKRNYGYTF. The CDR3 DNA reads TGCAGTGCTAGAGATAAGAGGAACTATGGCTACACCTTC. The gene calls are TRBV20-1 and TRBJ1-2; D is uncertain. The germline V gene encodes CDR1 DFQATT and CDR2 SNEGSKA (reference sequence). This CDR3 is built from 13 residues. Trimming stripped 0 bases from V and 2 bases from J, with 7 bases between.

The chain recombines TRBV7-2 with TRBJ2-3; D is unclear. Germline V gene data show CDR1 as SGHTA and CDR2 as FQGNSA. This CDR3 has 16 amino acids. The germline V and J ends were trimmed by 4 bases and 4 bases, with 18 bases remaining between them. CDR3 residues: CASSSSGLVDSDTQYF. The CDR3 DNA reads TGTGCCAGCAGCTCTAGTGGGCTAGTGGATTCAGATACGCAGTATTTT. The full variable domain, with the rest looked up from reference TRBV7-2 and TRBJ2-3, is GAGVSQSPSNKVTEKGKDVELRCDPISGHTALYWYRQSLGQGLEFLIYFQGNSAPDKSGLPSDRFSAERTGGSVSTLTIQRTQQEDSAVYLCASSSSGLVDSDTQYFGPGTRLTVL.

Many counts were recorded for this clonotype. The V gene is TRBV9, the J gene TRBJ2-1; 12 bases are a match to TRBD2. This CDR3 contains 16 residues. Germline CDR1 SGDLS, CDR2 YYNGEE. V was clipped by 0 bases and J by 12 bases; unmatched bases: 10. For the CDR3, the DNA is TGTGCCAGCAGCGTAGCTGGGTGGACTAGCGGGGAAGTGCAGTTCTTC. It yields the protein CASSVAGWTSGEVQFF.

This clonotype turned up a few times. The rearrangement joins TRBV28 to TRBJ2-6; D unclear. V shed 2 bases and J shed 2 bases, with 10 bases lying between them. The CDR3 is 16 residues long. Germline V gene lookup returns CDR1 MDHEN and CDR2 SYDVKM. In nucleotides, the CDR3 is TGTGCCAGCAGTTTAAGTGGGGTAACTGGGGCCAACGTCCTGACTTTC. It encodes CASSLSGVTGANVLTF. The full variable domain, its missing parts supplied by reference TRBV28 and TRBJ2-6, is DVKVTQSSRYLVKRTGEKVFLECVQDMDHENMFWYRQDPGLGLRLIYFSYDVKMKEKGDIPEGYSVSREKKERFSLILESASTNQTSMYLCASSLSGVTGANVLTFGAGSRLTVL.

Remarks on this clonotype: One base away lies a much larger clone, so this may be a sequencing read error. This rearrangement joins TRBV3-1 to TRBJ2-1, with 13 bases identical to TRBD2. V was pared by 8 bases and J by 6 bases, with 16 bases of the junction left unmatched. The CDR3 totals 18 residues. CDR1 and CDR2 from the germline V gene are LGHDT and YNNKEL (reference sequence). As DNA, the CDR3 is TGTGCCAGCTTGTGGGGAACTAGCGGGAGGGCCAGGATCAATGAGCAGTTCTTC. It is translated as CASLWGTSGRARINEQFF.

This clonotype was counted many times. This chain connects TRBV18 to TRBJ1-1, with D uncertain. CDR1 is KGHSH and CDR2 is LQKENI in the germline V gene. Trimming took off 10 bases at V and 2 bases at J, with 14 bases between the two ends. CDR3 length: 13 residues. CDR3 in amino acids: CATKPSHNTEAFF. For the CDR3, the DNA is TGTGCCACCAAACCCTCTCACAACACTGAAGCTTTCTTT.

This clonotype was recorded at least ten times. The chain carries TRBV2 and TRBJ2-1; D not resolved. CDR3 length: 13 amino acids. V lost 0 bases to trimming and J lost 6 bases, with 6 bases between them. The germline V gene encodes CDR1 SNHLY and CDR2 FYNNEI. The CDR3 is CASSEALFNEQFF. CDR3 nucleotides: TGTGCCAGCAGTGAAGCCCTCTTCAATGAGCAGTTCTTC.

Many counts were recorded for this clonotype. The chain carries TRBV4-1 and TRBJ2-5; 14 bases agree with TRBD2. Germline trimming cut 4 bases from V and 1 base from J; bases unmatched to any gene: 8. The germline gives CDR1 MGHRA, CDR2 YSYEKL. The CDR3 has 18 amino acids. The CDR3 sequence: CASSRIPGLAGAQETQYF. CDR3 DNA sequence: TGCGCCAGCAGCCGCATACCGGGACTAGCGGGAGCCCAAGAGACCCAGTACTTC.

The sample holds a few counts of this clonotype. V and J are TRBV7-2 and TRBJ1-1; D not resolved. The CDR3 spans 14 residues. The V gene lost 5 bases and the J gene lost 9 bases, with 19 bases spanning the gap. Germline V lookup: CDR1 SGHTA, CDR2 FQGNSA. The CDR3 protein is CASSRFPGASKAFF. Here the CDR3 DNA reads TGTGCCAGCAGCCGGTTTCCGGGAGCTAGCAAAGCTTTCTTT.

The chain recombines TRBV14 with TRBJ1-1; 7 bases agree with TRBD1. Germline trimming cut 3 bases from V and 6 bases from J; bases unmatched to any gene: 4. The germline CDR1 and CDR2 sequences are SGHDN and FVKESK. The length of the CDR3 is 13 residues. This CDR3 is CASSQRQGSEAFF. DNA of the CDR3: TGTGCCAGCAGCCAGCGACAGGGCTCTGAAGCTTTCTTT.

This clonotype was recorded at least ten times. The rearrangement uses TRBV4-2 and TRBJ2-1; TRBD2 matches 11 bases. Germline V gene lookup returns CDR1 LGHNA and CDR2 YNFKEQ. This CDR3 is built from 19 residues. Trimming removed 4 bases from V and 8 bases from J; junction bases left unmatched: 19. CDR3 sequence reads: CASSLGVLSGGALGDEQFF. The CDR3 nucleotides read TGTGCCAGCAGCCTCGGAGTCCTTAGCGGGGGGGCCTTGGGAGATGAGCAGTTCTTC.

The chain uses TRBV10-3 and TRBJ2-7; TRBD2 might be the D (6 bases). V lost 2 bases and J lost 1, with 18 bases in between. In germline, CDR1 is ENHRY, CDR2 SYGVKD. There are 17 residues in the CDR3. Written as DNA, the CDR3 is TGTGCCATCAGTGAGGCGGGACGAGAATTAGGGTCCTACGAGCAGTACTTC. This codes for CAISEAGRELGSYEQYF.

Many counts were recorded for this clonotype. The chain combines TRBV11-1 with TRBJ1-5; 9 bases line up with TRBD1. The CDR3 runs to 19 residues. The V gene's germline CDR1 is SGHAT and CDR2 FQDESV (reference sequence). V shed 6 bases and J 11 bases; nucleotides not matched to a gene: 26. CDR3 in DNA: TGTGCCAGCAGTTCGGGACAGGGCCCATTCGGGGGGAGTCTTGAAGCCCAGCATTTT. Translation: CASSSGQGPFGGSLEAQHF.

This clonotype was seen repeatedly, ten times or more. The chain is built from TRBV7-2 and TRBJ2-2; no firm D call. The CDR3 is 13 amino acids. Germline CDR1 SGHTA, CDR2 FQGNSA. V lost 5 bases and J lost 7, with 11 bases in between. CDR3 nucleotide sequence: TGTGCCAGCAGCCCCCGACTCCTCGGGGAGCTGTTTTTT. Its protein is CASSPRLLGELFF.

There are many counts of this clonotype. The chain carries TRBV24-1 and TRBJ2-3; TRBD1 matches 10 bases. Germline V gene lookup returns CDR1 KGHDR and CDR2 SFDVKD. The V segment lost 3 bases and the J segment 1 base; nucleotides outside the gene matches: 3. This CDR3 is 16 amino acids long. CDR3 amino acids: CATSDPGTGGTDTQYF. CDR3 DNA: TGTGCCACCAGTGATCCCGGGACAGGGGGCACAGATACGCAGTATTTT.

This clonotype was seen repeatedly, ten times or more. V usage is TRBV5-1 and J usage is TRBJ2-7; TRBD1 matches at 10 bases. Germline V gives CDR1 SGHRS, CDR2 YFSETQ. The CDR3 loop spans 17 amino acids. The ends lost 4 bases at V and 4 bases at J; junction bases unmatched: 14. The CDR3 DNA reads TGCGCCAGCAGCGCGATCCGGGACAGGGGTGGCGGGTACGAGCAGTACTTC. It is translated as CASSAIRDRGGGYEQYF.

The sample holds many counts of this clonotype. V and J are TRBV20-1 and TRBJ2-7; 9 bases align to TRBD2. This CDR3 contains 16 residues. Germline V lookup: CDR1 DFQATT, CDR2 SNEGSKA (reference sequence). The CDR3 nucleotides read TGCAGCATGGGGGCTAGCGGGGCTAAAGGGTCCTACGAGCAGTACTTC. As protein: CSMGASGAKGSYEQYF.

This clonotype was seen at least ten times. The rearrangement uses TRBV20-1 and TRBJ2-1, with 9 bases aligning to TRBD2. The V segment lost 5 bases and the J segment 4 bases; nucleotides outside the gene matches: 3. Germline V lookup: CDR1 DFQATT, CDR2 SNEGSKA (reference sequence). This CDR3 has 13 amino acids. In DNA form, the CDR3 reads TGCAGTGCTGCGGGGGGGCGATACAATGAGCAGTTCTTC. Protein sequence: CSAAGGRYNEQFF.

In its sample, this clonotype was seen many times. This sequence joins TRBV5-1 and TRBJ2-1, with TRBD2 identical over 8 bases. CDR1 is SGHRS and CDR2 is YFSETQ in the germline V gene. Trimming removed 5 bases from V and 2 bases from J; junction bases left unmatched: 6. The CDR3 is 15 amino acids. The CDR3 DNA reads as TGCGCCAGCAGACAACCGGGACTAGCCTACAATGAGCAGTTCTTC. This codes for CASRQPGLAYNEQFF.

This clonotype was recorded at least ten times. The CDR3 DNA reads as TGTGCCAGCAGCCGCTCAAGGGGCGGTGGGGCCAACGTCCTGACTTTC. Translation gives CASSRSRGGGANVLTF. This chain links TRBV6-1 with TRBJ2-6; D might be TRBD1 (5 bases). V lost 6 bases and J 3 bases, leaving 15 bases between the germline ends. This CDR3 spans 16 amino acids. CDR1 and CDR2 from the germline V gene are MNHNS and SASEGT.

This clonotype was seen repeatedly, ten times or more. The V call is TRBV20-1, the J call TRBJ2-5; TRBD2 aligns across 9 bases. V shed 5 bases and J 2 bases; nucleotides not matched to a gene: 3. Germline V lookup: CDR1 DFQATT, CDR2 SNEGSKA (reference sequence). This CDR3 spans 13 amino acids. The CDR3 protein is CSASSGGQETQYF. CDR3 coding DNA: TGCAGTGCTTCCAGCGGGGGGCAAGAGACCCAGTACTTC.

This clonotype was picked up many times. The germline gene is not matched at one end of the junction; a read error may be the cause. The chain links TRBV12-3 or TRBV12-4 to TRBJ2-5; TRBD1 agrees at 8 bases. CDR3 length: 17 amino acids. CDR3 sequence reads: CASRTRRQGRDQETQYF. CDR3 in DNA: TGTGCCAGCAGAACACGTAGACAGGGGCGCGACCAGGAGACCCAGTACTTC.

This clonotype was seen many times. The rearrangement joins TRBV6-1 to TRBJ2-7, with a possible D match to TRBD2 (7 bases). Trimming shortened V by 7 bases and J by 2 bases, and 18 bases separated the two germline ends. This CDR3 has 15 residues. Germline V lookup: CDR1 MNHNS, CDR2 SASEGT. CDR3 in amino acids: CASTKGGGRPYEQYF. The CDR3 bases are TGTGCCAGCACCAAAGGGGGGGGAAGACCCTACGAGCAGTACTTC.

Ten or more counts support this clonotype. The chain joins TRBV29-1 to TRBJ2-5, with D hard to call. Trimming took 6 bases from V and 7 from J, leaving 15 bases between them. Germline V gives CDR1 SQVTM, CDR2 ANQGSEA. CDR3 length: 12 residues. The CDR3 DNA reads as TGCAGCGTCCGCGAAGGCCGCGGGACCCAGTACTTC. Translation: CSVREGRGTQYF.

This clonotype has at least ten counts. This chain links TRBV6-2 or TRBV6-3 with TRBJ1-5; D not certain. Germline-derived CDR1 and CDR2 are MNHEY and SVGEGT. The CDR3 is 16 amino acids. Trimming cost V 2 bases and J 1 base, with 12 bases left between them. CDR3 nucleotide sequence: TGTGCCAGCAGTTACCGGAGCCCTTTGAGCAATCAGCCCCAGCATTTT. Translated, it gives CASSYRSPLSNQPQHF.